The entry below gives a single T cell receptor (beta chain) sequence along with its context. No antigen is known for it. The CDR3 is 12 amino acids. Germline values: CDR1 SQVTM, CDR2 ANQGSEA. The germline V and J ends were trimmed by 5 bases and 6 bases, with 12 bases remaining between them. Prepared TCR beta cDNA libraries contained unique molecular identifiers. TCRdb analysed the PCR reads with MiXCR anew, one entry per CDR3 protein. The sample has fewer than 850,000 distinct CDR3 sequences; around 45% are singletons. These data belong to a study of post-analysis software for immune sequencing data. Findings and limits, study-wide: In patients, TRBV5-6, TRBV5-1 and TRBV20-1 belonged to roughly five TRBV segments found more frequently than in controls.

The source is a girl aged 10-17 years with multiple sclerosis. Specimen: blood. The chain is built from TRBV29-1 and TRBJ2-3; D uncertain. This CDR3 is CSVSGFADTQYF. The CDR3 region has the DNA TGCAGCGTTAGTGGTTTTGCGGATACGCAGTATTTT.